The rows below give T cell receptor beta chains drawn from one sample of a study of OX40 agonist ivuxolimab in advanced cancers. The data were produced by immunoSEQ multiplex PCR, yet TCRdb's version contains in-frame clones alone and is incomplete. The sample yields fewer than 35,000 clones, roughly 90% seen once. Material: CD4+ or CD8+ T cells sorted from blood, obtained in a trial of the OX40 agonist ivuxolimab. The receptors were sampled from an adult with an advanced solid tumor such as melanoma, head and neck, liver or kidney cancer. CDR3s include the opening cysteine and the closing phenylalanine or tryptophan. Each record gives: D gene, clone size, V gene, J gene, CDR3 protein, CDR3 DNA. D genes are given only for firm matches. Not every row has a clone size; where given, it reads once, few, many or a size class.

D gene: TRBD2
clone size: NA
V gene: TRBV18
J gene: TRBJ2-7
CDR3 protein: CASSQGGGAYEQYF
CDR3 DNA: TGTGCCAGCTCACAAGGCGGGGGGGCCTACGAGCAGTACTTC

D gene: NA
clone size: NA
V gene: TRBV5-1
J gene: TRBJ1-6
CDR3 protein: CASSLEGAGNNSPLHF
CDR3 DNA: TGCGCCAGCAGCTTGGAAGGTGCAGGGAATAATTCACCCCTCCACTTT

D gene: NA
clone size: NA
V gene: TRBV5-5
J gene: TRBJ2-7
CDR3 protein: CASLPAGTNYEQYF
CDR3 DNA: TGTGCCAGCCTCCCAGCGGGGACAAACTACGAGCAGTACTTC

D gene: NA
clone size: few
V gene: TRBV7-9
J gene: TRBJ1-6
CDR3 protein: CASSLSSREGSPLHF
CDR3 DNA: TGTGCCAGCAGCCTTAGTTCCAGGGAGGGTTCACCCCTCCACTTT

D gene: TRBD1
clone size: NA
V gene: TRBV6-1
J gene: TRBJ2-5
CDR3 protein: CASSEHRGQETQYF
CDR3 DNA: TGTGCCAGCAGTGAGCACAGGGGCCAAGAGACCCAGTACTTC

D gene: TRBD1
clone size: once
V gene: TRBV27
J gene: TRBJ2-3
CDR3 protein: CASSSLGTAHTDTQYF
CDR3 DNA: TGTGCCAGCAGTTCCCTCGGGACAGCCCACACAGATACGCAGTATTTT

D gene: NA
clone size: NA
V gene: TRBV5-1
J gene: TRBJ2-3
CDR3 protein: CASSLAAGLGTDTQYF
CDR3 DNA: TGCGCCAGCAGCTTGGCGGCAGGGCTTGGCACAGATACGCAGTATTTT

D gene: TRBD1
clone size: once
V gene: TRBV2
J gene: TRBJ1-1
CDR3 protein: CASSLIRQGLNTEAFF
CDR3 DNA: TGTGCCAGCAGCCTAATCAGACAGGGTCTGAACACTGAAGCTTTCTTT

D gene: NA
clone size: NA
V gene: TRBV6-1
J gene: TRBJ2-3
CDR3 protein: CASSAGGGTDTQYF
CDR3 DNA: TGTGCCAGCAGTGCAGGGGGGGGCACAGATACGCAGTATTTT

D gene: NA
clone size: NA
V gene: TRBV5-5
J gene: TRBJ2-5
CDR3 protein: CASSLESGFGTQYF
CDR3 DNA: TGTGCCAGCAGCTTGGAGTCAGGGTTTGGGACCCAGTACTTC

D gene: NA
clone size: NA
V gene: TRBV19
J gene: TRBJ2-3
CDR3 protein: CASSFGAFTDTQYF
CDR3 DNA: TGTGCCAGTAGTTTCGGCGCGTTCACAGATACGCAGTATTTT

D gene: TRBD2
clone size: once
V gene: TRBV7-9
J gene: TRBJ2-1
CDR3 protein: CASSQGPAGGYEQFF
CDR3 DNA: TGTGCCAGCAGCCAGGGCCCAGCGGGAGGGTATGAGCAGTTCTTC

D gene: NA
clone size: few
V gene: TRBV4-1
J gene: TRBJ2-7
CDR3 protein: CASSQVPGYNYEQYF
CDR3 DNA: TGCGCCAGCAGCCAAGTTCCTGGCTACAACTACGAGCAGTACTTC

D gene: TRBD2
clone size: NA
V gene: TRBV7-2
J gene: TRBJ2-1
CDR3 protein: CASTSLGLAQREQFF
CDR3 DNA: TGTGCCAGCACCTCATTGGGACTAGCGCAACGAGAGCAGTTCTTC

D gene: NA
clone size: NA
V gene: TRBV4-1
J gene: TRBJ2-4
CDR3 protein: CASSQDGWTPGDLAKNIQYF
CDR3 DNA: TGCGCCAGCAGCCAAGATGGGTGGACCCCCGGGGATCTAGCCAAAAACATTCAGTACTTC

D gene: TRBD1
clone size: NA
V gene: TRBV30
J gene: TRBJ1-5
CDR3 protein: CACGKDRGLGLQPQHF
CDR3 DNA: TGTGCCTGTGGAAAGGATAGGGGGCTGGGTCTTCAGCCCCAGCATTTT

D gene: TRBD1
clone size: NA
V gene: TRBV5-1
J gene: TRBJ1-6
CDR3 protein: CASSLGQGAIRDSPLHF
CDR3 DNA: TGCGCCAGCAGCCTAGGACAGGGGGCGATCCGGGATTCACCCCTCCACTTT

D gene: NA
clone size: NA
V gene: TRBV6-5
J gene: TRBJ2-1
CDR3 protein: CASSYRGYEQFF
CDR3 DNA: TGTGCCAGCAGTTATAGGGGTTATGAGCAGTTCTTC

D gene: NA
clone size: NA
V gene: TRBV11-2
J gene: TRBJ1-2
CDR3 protein: CASSLGPRVGYTF
CDR3 DNA: TGTGCCAGCAGCTTAGGTCCTAGGGTTGGCTACACCTTC

D gene: TRBD2
clone size: NA
V gene: TRBV11-2
J gene: TRBJ2-1
CDR3 protein: CASSLGTSGRANEQFF
CDR3 DNA: TGTGCCAGCAGCCTTGGGACTAGCGGGAGGGCCAATGAGCAGTTCTTC

D gene: NA
clone size: NA
V gene: TRBV15
J gene: TRBJ2-7
CDR3 protein: CATSRDQANEQYF
CDR3 DNA: TGTGCCACCAGCAGAGATCAGGCTAACGAGCAGTACTTC

D gene: TRBD2
clone size: NA
V gene: TRBV9
J gene: TRBJ2-7
CDR3 protein: CASSPNLAGDLTYEQYF
CDR3 DNA: TGTGCCAGCAGCCCTAACCTAGCGGGAGACCTCACCTACGAGCAGTACTTC

D gene: TRBD1
clone size: NA
V gene: TRBV27
J gene: TRBJ2-1
CDR3 protein: CASSLHYQGATYNEQFF
CDR3 DNA: TGTGCCAGCAGTTTACATTACCAGGGGGCGACCTACAATGAGCAGTTCTTC

D gene: NA
clone size: NA
V gene: TRBV19
J gene: TRBJ2-6
CDR3 protein: CASSSSTTAGANVLTF
CDR3 DNA: TGTGCCAGTAGTTCATCAACTACGGCGGGGGCCAACGTCCTGACTTTC

D gene: TRBD2
clone size: NA
V gene: TRBV9
J gene: TRBJ2-5
CDR3 protein: CASSTRLAGVETQYF
CDR3 DNA: TGTGCCAGCAGCACCCGACTAGCGGGGGTGGAGACCCAGTACTTC

D gene: TRBD1
clone size: few
V gene: TRBV6-1
J gene: TRBJ1-2
CDR3 protein: CASSVTGVESGYTF
CDR3 DNA: TGTGCCAGCAGTGTCACAGGGGTGGAGAGCGGCTACACCTTC

D gene: NA
clone size: NA
V gene: TRBV28
J gene: TRBJ2-4
CDR3 protein: CASSFTRAKNIQYF
CDR3 DNA: TGTGCCAGCAGCTTCACACGAGCCAAAAACATTCAGTACTTC

D gene: NA
clone size: NA
V gene: TRBV30
J gene: TRBJ1-2
CDR3 protein: CAWSFSARHTF
CDR3 DNA: TGTGCCTGGAGTTTCTCTGCGCGTCACACCTTC

D gene: NA
clone size: once
V gene: TRBV10-3
J gene: TRBJ2-1
CDR3 protein: CAISSSGIEQFF
CDR3 DNA: TGTGCCATCAGCTCCTCAGGGATTGAGCAGTTCTTC

D gene: NA
clone size: few
V gene: TRBV20-1
J gene: TRBJ2-7
CDR3 protein: CSARGGYEQYF
CDR3 DNA: TGCAGTGCTAGAGGGGGCTACGAGCAGTACTTC

D gene: TRBD1
clone size: NA
V gene: TRBV28
J gene: TRBJ1-5
CDR3 protein: CASIGTGKNQPQRF
CDR3 DNA: TGTGCCAGCATTGGGACAGGGAAGAATCAGCCCCAGCGTTTT

D gene: NA
clone size: NA
V gene: TRBV5-1
J gene: TRBJ1-3
CDR3 protein: CASSLDTASGNTIYF
CDR3 DNA: TGCGCCAGCAGCTTGGATACGGCCTCTGGAAACACCATATATTTT

D gene: NA
clone size: NA
V gene: TRBV28
J gene: TRBJ1-4
CDR3 protein: CASGAAATNEKLFF
CDR3 DNA: TGTGCCAGCGGGGCCGCTGCAACTAATGAAAAACTGTTTTTT

D gene: TRBD1
clone size: NA
V gene: TRBV7-9
J gene: TRBJ1-2
CDR3 protein: CASSRTGGYGYTF
CDR3 DNA: TGTGCCAGCAGCCGGACAGGGGGCTATGGCTACACCTTC

D gene: NA
clone size: NA
V gene: TRBV7-3
J gene: TRBJ1-1
CDR3 protein: CASSLERQGEAFF
CDR3 DNA: TGTGCCAGCAGCTTGGAGCGGCAGGGTGAAGCTTTCTTT

D gene: NA
clone size: NA
V gene: TRBV5-1
J gene: TRBJ2-7
CDR3 protein: CASSLGTAEQYF
CDR3 DNA: TGCGCCAGCAGCTTGGGGACAGCTGAGCAGTACTTC

D gene: NA
clone size: NA
V gene: TRBV28
J gene: TRBJ1-6
CDR3 protein: CASRAQDSSYNSPLHF
CDR3 DNA: TGTGCCAGCAGGGCACAGGACAGCTCCTATAATTCACCCCTCCACTTT

D gene: NA
clone size: NA
V gene: TRBV14
J gene: TRBJ1-1
CDR3 protein: CASSQTRTENTEAFF
CDR3 DNA: TGTGCCAGCAGCCAGACCAGGACAGAGAACACTGAAGCTTTCTTT

D gene: NA
clone size: NA
V gene: TRBV18
J gene: TRBJ1-4
CDR3 protein: CASSPFGSATNEKLFF
CDR3 DNA: TGTGCCAGCTCACCATTTGGGTCGGCAACTAATGAAAAACTGTTTTTT

D gene: TRBD1
clone size: NA
V gene: TRBV19
J gene: TRBJ2-7
CDR3 protein: CADSSWGQGLYEQYF
CDR3 DNA: TGTGCCGACTCCAGTTGGGGACAGGGATTATACGAGCAGTACTTC

D gene: NA
clone size: NA
V gene: TRBV28
J gene: TRBJ2-5
CDR3 protein: CASSPLDGLGEQYF
CDR3 DNA: TGTGCCAGCAGTCCCCTGGACGGGCTTGGGGAGCAGTACTTC

D gene: NA
clone size: NA
V gene: TRBV27
J gene: TRBJ1-6
CDR3 protein: CAGSLFRAGNSPLHF
CDR3 DNA: TGTGCCGGCAGTTTATTTAGGGCAGGGAACTCACCCCTCCACTTT

D gene: NA
clone size: NA
V gene: TRBV4-3
J gene: TRBJ1-2
CDR3 protein: CASSQDMGQYYGYTF
CDR3 DNA: TGCGCCAGCAGCCAAGATATGGGACAATACTATGGCTACACCTTC

D gene: NA
clone size: NA
V gene: TRBV28
J gene: TRBJ1-5
CDR3 protein: CASSLPWPGDNQPQHF
CDR3 DNA: TGTGCCAGCAGTTTACCCTGGCCGGGAGACAATCAGCCCCAGCATTTT

D gene: NA
clone size: NA
V gene: TRBV30
J gene: TRBJ1-4
CDR3 protein: CAWRGQFEKLFF
CDR3 DNA: TGTGCCTGGAGGGGACAATTTGAAAAACTGTTTTTT

D gene: NA
clone size: once
V gene: TRBV5-1
J gene: TRBJ1-2
CDR3 protein: CASSSTQSLDGYTF
CDR3 DNA: TGCGCCAGCAGCTCAACGCAGAGTTTGGATGGCTACACCTTC

D gene: TRBD1
clone size: NA
V gene: TRBV28
J gene: TRBJ2-3
CDR3 protein: CASSSWTGATDTQYF
CDR3 DNA: TGTGCCAGCAGTTCCTGGACAGGGGCCACAGATACGCAGTATTTT

D gene: NA
clone size: few
V gene: TRBV28
J gene: TRBJ1-5
CDR3 protein: CASSFSLSRTANQPQHF
CDR3 DNA: TGTGCCAGCAGTTTCTCCTTAAGTCGGACAGCAAATCAGCCCCAGCATTTT

D gene: TRBD2
clone size: NA
V gene: TRBV10-2
J gene: TRBJ2-2
CDR3 protein: CASAKGLAGADTGELFF
CDR3 DNA: TGCGCCAGCGCCAAGGGACTAGCGGGGGCGGACACCGGGGAGCTGTTTTTT

D gene: NA
clone size: NA
V gene: TRBV5-1
J gene: TRBJ1-1
CDR3 protein: CASSRQGASLNTEAFF
CDR3 DNA: TGCGCCAGCAGCCGCCAAGGGGCCAGCTTGAACACTGAAGCTTTCTTT

D gene: NA
clone size: NA
V gene: TRBV5-1
J gene: TRBJ1-1
CDR3 protein: CASSLVPGMNTEAFF
CDR3 DNA: TGCGCCAGCAGCTTGGTTCCAGGGATGAACACTGAAGCTTTCTTT

D gene: NA
clone size: once
V gene: TRBV6-5
J gene: TRBJ1-2
CDR3 protein: CASRGGQYGYTF
CDR3 DNA: TGTGCCAGCAGGGGCGGACAGTATGGCTACACCTTC

D gene: TRBD2
clone size: NA
V gene: TRBV9
J gene: TRBJ2-3
CDR3 protein: CASSAGTSFASDTQYF
CDR3 DNA: TGTGCCAGCAGCGCCGGGACTAGCTTCGCATCAGATACGCAGTATTTT

D gene: NA
clone size: NA
V gene: TRBV4-1
J gene: TRBJ1-6
CDR3 protein: CASSQPDRNESPLHF
CDR3 DNA: TGCGCCAGCAGCCAACCGGACCGAAACGAATCACCCCTCCACTTT

D gene: NA
clone size: NA
V gene: TRBV10-1
J gene: TRBJ2-7
CDR3 protein: CASSGDGYEQYF
CDR3 DNA: TGCGCCAGCAGTGGCGATGGTTACGAGCAGTACTTC